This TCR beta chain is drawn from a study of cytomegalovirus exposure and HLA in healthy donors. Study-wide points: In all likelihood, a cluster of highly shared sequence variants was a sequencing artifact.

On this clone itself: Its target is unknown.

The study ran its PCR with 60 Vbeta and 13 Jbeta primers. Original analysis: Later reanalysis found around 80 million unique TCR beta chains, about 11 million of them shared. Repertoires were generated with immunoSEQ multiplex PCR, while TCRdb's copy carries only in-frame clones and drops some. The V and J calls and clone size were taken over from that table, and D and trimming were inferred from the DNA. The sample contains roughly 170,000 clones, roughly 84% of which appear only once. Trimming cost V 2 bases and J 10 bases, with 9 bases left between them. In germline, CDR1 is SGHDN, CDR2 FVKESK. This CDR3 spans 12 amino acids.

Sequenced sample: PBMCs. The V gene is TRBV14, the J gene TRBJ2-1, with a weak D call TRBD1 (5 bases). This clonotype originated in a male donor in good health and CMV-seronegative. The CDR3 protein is CASSQRRTEQFF. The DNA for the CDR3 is TGTGCCAGCAGCCAAAGACGGACAGAGCAGTTCTTC.